The clone carrying this T cell receptor (beta chain) was found a few times. No antigen is known for it. Trimming removed 2 bases from V and 2 bases from J, with 8 bases in between. Per germline, CDR1 SGDLS and CDR2 YYNGEE. The CDR3 runs 13 residues. This record comes from a study of B cell selection in AIRE deficiency. Study-wide findings and caveats: Healthy Tconv contained approximately 37% of shared healthy Treg sequences; only TCRbeta sequenced. Healthy donors alone shared roughly 32% of around 3,700 Treg sequences; patients alone about 10%. AIRE-deficient Tconv and Treg repertoires matched healthy donors in TCRBV, CDR3 length, diversity. Around 31% of healthy-shared Treg TCRbeta sequences appeared in patient Tconv cells.

Only in-frame clones appear in the TCRdb table, and some are missing; sequencing was by immunoSEQ multiplex PCR. The top ten hold 1.1% of the sample, which has roughly 24,000 clones, about 90% seen once. Sorted regulatory T cells were CD4-positive, CD25-high and CD127-low or negative. Sequencing used CD4+CD25+ Tregs sorted from PBMCs. This chain links TRBV9 with TRBJ2-7, with no clear D. This receptor was taken from a human donor in good health. The CDR3 nucleotides read TGTGCCAGCAGCGTGGGCTACGCCTACGAGCAGTACTTC. This codes for CASSVGYAYEQYF.